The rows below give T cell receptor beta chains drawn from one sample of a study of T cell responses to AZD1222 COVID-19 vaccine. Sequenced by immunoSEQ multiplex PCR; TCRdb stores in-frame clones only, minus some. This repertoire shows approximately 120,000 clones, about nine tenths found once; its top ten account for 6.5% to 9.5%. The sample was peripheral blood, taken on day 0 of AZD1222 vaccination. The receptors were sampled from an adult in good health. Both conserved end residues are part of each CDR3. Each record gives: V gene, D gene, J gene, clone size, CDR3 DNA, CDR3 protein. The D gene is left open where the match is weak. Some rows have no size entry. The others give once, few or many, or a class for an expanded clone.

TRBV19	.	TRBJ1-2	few	TGTGCCAGTAGTATGGTCTCGGGTAACCGCTATGGCTACACCTTC	CASSMVSGNRYGYTF
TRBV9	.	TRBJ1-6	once	TGTGCCAGCAGCGTAGCGTCCAATTCACCCCTCCACTTT	CASSVASNSPLHF
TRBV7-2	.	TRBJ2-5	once	TGTGCCAGCAGCCCTAACGCAGGGGGGCAAGAGACCCAGTACTTC	CASSPNAGGQETQYF
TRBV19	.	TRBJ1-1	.	TGTGCCAGTAGTCCCAGACCGGGGATGGGGAACACTGAAGCTTTCTTT	CASSPRPGMGNTEAFF
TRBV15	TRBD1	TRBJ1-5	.	TGTGCCACCAGCAGAGAGACAGGGGGGCATCAGCCCCAGCATTTT	CATSRETGGHQPQHF
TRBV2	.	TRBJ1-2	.	TGTGCCAGCAGTCAGGACAGCTATGGCTACACCTTC	CASSQDSYGYTF
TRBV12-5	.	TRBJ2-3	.	TGTGCTAGTGGTTTCCAAATAGGCACAGATACGCAGTATTTT	CASGFQIGTDTQYF
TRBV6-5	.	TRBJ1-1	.	TGTGCCAGCAGTTACCGGACCCAGCTGGGCACTGAAGCTTTCTTT	CASSYRTQLGTEAFF
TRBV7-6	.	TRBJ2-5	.	TGTGCCAGCAGCCCCCTGTCAGGAGTCGGCCAGGAGACCCAGTACTTC	CASSPLSGVGQETQYF
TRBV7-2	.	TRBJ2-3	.	TGTGCCAGCAGCCCCGGAAATACGCAGTATTTT	CASSPGNTQYF
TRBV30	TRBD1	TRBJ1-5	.	TGTGCCTGGAGTGAAACAGGGGCTCAGCCCCAGCATTTT	CAWSETGAQPQHF
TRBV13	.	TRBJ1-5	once	TGTGCCAGCAGCTTAGGGGGGCCGGGGGATCAGCCCCAGCATTTT	CASSLGGPGDQPQHF
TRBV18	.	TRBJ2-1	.	TGTGCCAGCTCACCGGACTCCGGTATTGAGCAGTTCTTC	CASSPDSGIEQFF
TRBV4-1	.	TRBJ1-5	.	TGCGCCAGCAGCCACGACCCGGCTCCTACTAATCAGCCCCAGCATTTT	CASSHDPAPTNQPQHF
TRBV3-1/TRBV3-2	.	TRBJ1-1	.	TGTGCCAGCAGCCAAGTTGCAATGAACACTGAAGCTTTCTTT	CASSQVAMNTEAFF
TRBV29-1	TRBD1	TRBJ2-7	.	TGCAGCGTGGCGACAGGGGACGAGCAGTACTTC	CSVATGDEQYF
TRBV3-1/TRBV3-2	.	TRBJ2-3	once	TGTGCCAGCAGCCAAGATATGTGGGCTCCCCCCAGGAATACGCAGTATTTT	CASSQDMWAPPRNTQYF
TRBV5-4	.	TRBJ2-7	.	TGTGCCAGCAGCCAGGGCAGGTCCGACGAGCAGTACTTC	CASSQGRSDEQYF
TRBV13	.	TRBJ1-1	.	TGTGCCAGCAGCTTAGCGCGGGTGAACACTGAAGCTTTCTTT	CASSLARVNTEAFF
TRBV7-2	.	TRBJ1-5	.	TGTGCCAGCAGCCGCGGAGGGTATGGTCAGCCCCAGCATTTT	CASSRGGYGQPQHF
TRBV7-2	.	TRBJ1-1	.	TGTGCCAGCAGCTTCAGCGGACCGAACACTGAAGCTTTCTTT	CASSFSGPNTEAFF
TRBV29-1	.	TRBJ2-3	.	TGCAGCGTTGAATTTAACCCCGCAGATACGCAGTATTTT	CSVEFNPADTQYF
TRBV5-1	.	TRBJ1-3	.	TGCGCCAGCAGCTGGGAAGGCAGTCCCTCTGGAAACACCATATATTTT	CASSWEGSPSGNTIYF
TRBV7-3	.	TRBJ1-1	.	TGTGCCAGCAGCAGGACAGTGAACACTGAAGCTTTCTTT	CASSRTVNTEAFF
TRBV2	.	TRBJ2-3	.	TGTGCCAGCAGCTCCTTAGGGGGGGGCGGCACAGATACGCAGTATTTT	CASSSLGGGGTDTQYF
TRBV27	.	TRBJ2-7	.	TGTGCCAGCAGTTCACAGGGATTGTTCCACGAGCAGTACTTC	CASSSQGLFHEQYF
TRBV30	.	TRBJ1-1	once	TGTGCCTGGAGTGAGAGAAGGGAAGCTTTCTTT	CAWSERREAFF
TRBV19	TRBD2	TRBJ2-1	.	TGTGCCAGCGGGACTAGCGGGAACAATGAGCAGTTCTTC	CASGTSGNNEQFF
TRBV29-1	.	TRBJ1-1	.	TGCAGCGCCATCGGGGGGGGTACGACTGAAGCTTTCTTT	CSAIGGGTTEAFF
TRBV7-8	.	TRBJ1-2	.	TGTGTCAGCAGCTTAGGACCCAACAGTGGCTACACCTTC	CVSSLGPNSGYTF
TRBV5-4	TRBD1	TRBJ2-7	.	TGTGCCAGCAGCGGGGACAGGGACCTACCCTACGAGCAGTACTTC	CASSGDRDLPYEQYF
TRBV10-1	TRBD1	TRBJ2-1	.	TGCGCCAGCCAAGACAGGGTGAACTACAATGAGCAGTTCTTC	CASQDRVNYNEQFF
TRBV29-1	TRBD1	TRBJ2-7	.	TGCAGCTGTAACTTAGGACAGGGGGCTCGCGAGCAGTACTTC	CSCNLGQGAREQYF
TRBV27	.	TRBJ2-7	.	TGTGCCAGCAGTTTTAAAATGGACGGATACGAGCAGTACTTC	CASSFKMDGYEQYF
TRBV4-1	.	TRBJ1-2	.	TGCGCCAGCAGCCAAGGACCCGCTCTAGGGCTTAACTATGGCTACACCTTC	CASSQGPALGLNYGYTF
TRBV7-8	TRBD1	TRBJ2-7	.	TGTGCCAGCAGCGTCAGACAGGGTCGGGACGAGCAGTACTTC	CASSVRQGRDEQYF
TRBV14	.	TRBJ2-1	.	TGTGCCAGCAGCCAGGCCCCTACCTACAATGAGCAGTTCTTC	CASSQAPTYNEQFF